This entry lists 3 T cell receptor beta chains sequenced from one sample in a study of CD8 T cells in Susac syndrome. An input of roughly 0.45 to 1 ug of RNA was subjected to reverse transcription using random hexamers. Each CDR3 protein is one row after TCRdb ran MiXCR on the immunoSEQ multiplex PCR reads. Of 160,000 or so distinct CDR3 sequences listed, about 94% are singletons. The specimen sequenced was CD8+ T cells from PBMCs. Source of these receptors: a human donor with multiple sclerosis.

The chain has TRBV28 and TRBJ2-7; D not resolved. V lost 2 bases to trimming and J lost 2 bases, with 13 bases between them. Germline V gene data show CDR1 as MDHEN and CDR2 as SYDVKM. CDR3 length: 15 residues. This CDR3 is CASSLGVSITYEQYF. In nucleotides, the CDR3 is TGTGCCAGCAGTTTAGGGGTGTCGATTACCTACGAGCAGTACTTC.

The chain combines TRBV30 with TRBJ1-5; D gene unclear. Germline CDR1 reads GTSNPN; CDR2 reads SVGIG (reference sequence). The CDR3 sequence is 13 residues long. Trimming took 0 bases from V and 1 from J, leaving 4 bases between them. CDR3 nucleotide sequence: TGTGCCTGGAGTGTAACAAGCAATCAGCCCCAGCATTTT. Its translation: CAWSVTSNQPQHF.

The gene calls are TRBV2 and TRBJ2-3, with 7 bases lining up with TRBD1. The germline V gene has CDR1 SNHLY and CDR2 FYNNEI. V dropped 7 bases and J dropped 2; count of bases not matched to a gene: 6. The CDR3 sequence is 14 residues long. This CDR3 is CASTRDSNTDTQYF. The CDR3 bases are TGTGCCAGCACCCGGGACAGCAACACAGATACGCAGTATTTT.